The present TCR beta chain was sequenced within a study of early stage breast cancer tumors. At the level of the study: Most invasive tumors, about 75% of the 16, were ER+/PR+/HER2-. Samples were sequenced at about 9.7-fold average coverage.

The CDR3 contains 14 residues. CDR1 is GTSNPN, CDR2 SVGIG, per germline (reference sequence). Regarding this clone: Its antigen is undetermined.

Assay used: immunoSEQ multiplex PCR; TCRdb lists only in-frame clones, some missing. Of about 19,000 clones listed, around 88% were seen once; the top ten hold approximately 1.8%. Study observations and caveats: Commonly generated sequences made up most enriched TCRB sequences shared between patients. Functional markers like CD4, CD8 and FOXP3 were missed in bulk sequencing.

The sequenced material came from blood. The chain has TRBV30 and TRBJ2-3; maybe TRBD2 (7 bases). The clonotype comes from a person aged 70 to 85 with breast cancer. In DNA, the CDR3 is TGTGCAATCTTAGGAATGGCGGGGGCGGATACGCAGTATTTT. It codes for CAILGMAGADTQYF. The complete variable domain, with remaining parts taken from reference TRBV30 and TRBJ2-3, reads SQTIHQWPATLVQPVGSPLSLECTVEGTSNPNLYWYRQAAGRGLQLLFYSVGIGQISSEVPQNLSASRPQDRQFILSSKKLLLSDSGFYLCAILGMAGADTQYFGPGTRLTVL.